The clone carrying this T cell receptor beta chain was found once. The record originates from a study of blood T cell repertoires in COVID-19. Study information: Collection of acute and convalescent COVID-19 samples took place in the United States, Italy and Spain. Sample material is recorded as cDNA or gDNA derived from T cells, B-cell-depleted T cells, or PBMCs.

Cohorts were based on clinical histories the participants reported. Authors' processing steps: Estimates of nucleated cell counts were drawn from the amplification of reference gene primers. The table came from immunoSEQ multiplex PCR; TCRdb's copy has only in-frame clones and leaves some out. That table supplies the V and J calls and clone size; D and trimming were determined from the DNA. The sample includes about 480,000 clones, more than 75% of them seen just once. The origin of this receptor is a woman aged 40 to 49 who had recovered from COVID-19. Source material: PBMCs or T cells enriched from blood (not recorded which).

The CDR3 DNA reads as TGTGCCACCAGTGATTTCTTGGGACTAGCGGGAGGGGCGGACACCGGGGAGCTGTTTTTT. Its translation is CATSDFLGLAGGADTGELFF. The chain combines TRBV24-1 with TRBJ2-2; the match to TRBD2 covers 16 bases. Germline lookup yields CDR1 KGHDR and CDR2 SFDVKD. V trimming: 1 base; J trimming: 3 bases; junction bases outside the gene matches: 7. This CDR3 has 20 residues.